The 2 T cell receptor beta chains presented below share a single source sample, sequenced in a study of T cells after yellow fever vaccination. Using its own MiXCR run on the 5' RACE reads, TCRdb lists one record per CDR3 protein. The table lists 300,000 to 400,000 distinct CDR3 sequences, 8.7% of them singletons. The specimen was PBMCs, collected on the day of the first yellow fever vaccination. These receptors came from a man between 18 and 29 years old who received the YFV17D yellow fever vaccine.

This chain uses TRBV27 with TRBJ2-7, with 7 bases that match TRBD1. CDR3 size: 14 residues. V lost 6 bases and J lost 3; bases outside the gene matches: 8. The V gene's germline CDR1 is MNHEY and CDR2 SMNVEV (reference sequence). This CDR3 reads CASRFLPGGYEQYF. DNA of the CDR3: TGTGCCAGCAGATTTCTGCCAGGGGGCTACGAGCAGTACTTC.

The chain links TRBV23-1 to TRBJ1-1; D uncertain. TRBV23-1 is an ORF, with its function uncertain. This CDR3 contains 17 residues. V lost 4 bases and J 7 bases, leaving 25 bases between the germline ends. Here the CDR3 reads CASSRGSERTCGDEAFF. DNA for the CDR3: TGCGCCAGCAGTCGGGGATCGGAGCGTACGTGTGGGGATGAAGCTTTCTTT.